This T cell receptor (beta chain) was observed in a study of Ad26.COV2.S vaccination and SARS-CoV-2 variants (dated by TCRdb to about 2021). Concerning the study at large: Donors in the vaccine arm were drawn from COV1001, a multicentre, randomized, double-blind, placebo-controlled phase I-IIa trial testing Ad26.COV2.S in healthy adults. Dosing of Ad26.COV2.S was intramuscular, at either 5x10^10 or 1x10^11 viral particles, delivered as one shot or as two shots spaced 56 days apart. Sequencing of the TCRbeta repertoire served to evaluate the specificity and breadth of SARS-CoV-2-reactive T cell receptors following Ad26.COV2.S vaccination. The TCR-sequenced set comprised around 30 samples: around 20 Ad26.COV2.S vaccine recipients, 5 placebo recipients and 8 SARS-CoV-2 convalescent individuals. Trial participants were randomized into five groups of five, in which low-dose or high-dose Ad26.COV2.S was given once or twice, or placebo was given on both occasions. Investigators remained blinded to trial group allocation during experiments and outcome assessment. Summary of the overall study and its limitations: After vaccination, spike-specific CD8+ and CD4+ T cell responses were reported to show substantial breadth. Higher spike-specific TCR breadth was observed in Ad26.COV2.S recipients than in placebo recipients (P = 0.0014). Comparing responses between vaccine doses or regimens was not something the study was powered to do. Vaccine and placebo recipients had comparable non-spike TCR breadth, which fits with the vaccine containing only spike. According to the authors, total T cell responses may have been underestimated by the TCR breadth and depth analyses.

The immunoSEQ Assay was used to sequence TCRbeta CDR3 regions. After extraction, genomic DNA underwent amplification by bias-controlled multiplex PCR, followed by high-throughput sequencing. The study's own analysis went as follows. To quantify the absolute abundance of every unique TCRbeta CDR3 region, sequences were collapsed and filtered. Usable DNA was measured by amplifying reference genes present in all nucleated cells, and TCRbeta template counts were normalized to that usable DNA to estimate T cell fraction. Repertoire TCRs were annotated as SARS-CoV-2-specific by exact matching of V gene, CDR3 amino acid sequence and J gene to a known reactive TCR set. MIRA supplied the reference SARS-CoV-2 TCR set, which was filtered for enrichment in COVID-19-positive ImmuneCODE repertoires so that public or cross-reactive TCRs were removed. Based on the MIRA antigens, annotated TCRs were further analysed at the level of specific ORF or position within ORF. Depth was the summed frequency of annotated unique rearrangements, while breadth was defined as annotated unique rearrangements over total unique productive rearrangements. Two-sided Wilcoxon rank-sum tests were used to compare TCR breadth between groups. Sourced from immuneACCESS, this table was stored by TCRdb with only in-frame sequences that have V and J called. A share of the clones is absent; for the studies checked, an unresolved V gene accounts for under half, and the remainder has no known explanation. V, J and clone size reflect that table, while D and trimming were determined from the DNA. This sample gives under 600,000 clones in total; 89% of them show up just once. The ten biggest clones cover 1.7% of the sample.

As regards this clone: This receptor's antigen is unknown. The record has no base qualities; no much larger clone is one base away.

V loses 4 bases of germline sequence and J loses 0 bases, and the interval between the two ends is 10 bases. Including cysteine and phenylalanine, the CDR3 has 15 amino acids. Solely the CDR3 DNA is kept, with 45 bases framed from the first base. Looking up the germline V gene yields CDR1 LGHNA and CDR2 YNFKEQ. Taken with the paper, the label for treatment or condition translates to: over 15 received Ad26.COV2.S at low or high dose, single or two shots; 5 received placebo; per-sample allocation not given. Repertoires of vaccine and placebo recipients were sequenced from samples collected on day 63 after the first injection. Cohort 1b enrolled about two dozen adults aged 18-55 years at a single site in Boston, USA, between 29 July and 7 August 2020. As a vaccine, Ad26.COV2.S was a replication-incompetent adenovirus type 26 vector that expressed a prefusion-stabilized SARS-CoV-2 spike protein derived from the original Wuhan strain.

The rearranged segments are TRBV4-2 and TRBJ1-5; a confident D gene designation cannot be given. The material was peripheral blood, obtained in a trial of Ad26.COV2.S vaccine versus placebo. The receptor comes from a person between 18 and 60 years old who received the Ad26.COV2.S COVID-19 vaccine or a placebo. This receptor has the CDR3 CASSPRVNSNQPQHF. The DNA sequence is as follows: TGTGCCAGCAGCCCACGCGTCAATAGCAATCAGCCCCAGCATTTT.